The 29 T cell receptor beta chains below come from one sample, sequenced in a study of blood T cell repertoires in COVID-19. TCRdb keeps only in-frame clones here, not all; method: immunoSEQ multiplex PCR. The table has over 70,000 clones, roughly 84% seen once. The sequenced sample consisted of peripheral blood. The receptors stem from a human donor in a cohort sampled during active COVID-19.

The chain uses TRBV28 and TRBJ1-2; D is unclear. From germline, CDR1 is MDHEN and CDR2 SYDVKM. V lost 4 bases and J 0 bases, leaving 9 bases between the germline ends. The CDR3 is 14 amino acids. CDR3 nucleotide sequence: TGTGCCAGCAGTTCCCCGGGAACTAACTATGGCTACACCTTC. It is translated as CASSSPGTNYGYTF.

V is TRBV7-8 and J is TRBJ2-5, with TRBD1 matching 8 bases. Germline values: CDR1 SGHVS, CDR2 FQNEAQ. The CDR3 covers 15 residues. J lost 3 bases, V lost 1 base, and 4 bases had no gene match. DNA for the CDR3: TGTGCCAGCAGCTTAGACCAGGACAGGGAAGAGACCCAGTACTTC. Protein: CASSLDQDREETQYF.

The chain recombines TRBV7-9 with TRBJ2-7; 8 bases align to TRBD1. Germline V lookup: CDR1 SEHNR, CDR2 FQNEAQ (reference sequence). V lost 5 bases and J lost 2; bases outside the gene matches: 11. The CDR3 length is 16 residues. The CDR3 protein is CASSTGGQGSPYEQYF. CDR3 in DNA: TGTGCCAGCAGCACCGGCGGACAGGGAAGTCCCTACGAGCAGTACTTC.

The CDR3 region is CASSSRALSSGNTIYF. In DNA form, the CDR3 reads TGTGCCAGCAGCTCCAGGGCTCTGAGCTCTGGAAACACCATATATTTT. V and J are TRBV5-4 and TRBJ1-3; maybe TRBD1 (5 bases). V was trimmed by 3 bases and J by 0 bases, leaving 13 bases between them. CDR1 and CDR2 (germline): SGHNT, YYREEE (reference sequence). The CDR3 contains 16 residues.

The CDR3 protein is CASTPVAGTGELFF. The CDR3 bases are TGTGCCAGCACCCCGGTAGCGGGCACCGGGGAGCTGTTTTTT. The chain links TRBV5-6 to TRBJ2-2, with 7 bases matching TRBD2. J was trimmed by 4 bases and V by 6 bases; bases with no gene match: 6. The CDR3 extends over 14 amino acids. In germline, CDR1 is SGHDT, CDR2 YYEEEE.

The chain recombines TRBV11-2 with TRBJ1-2, with D perhaps TRBD1 (6 bases). V was trimmed by 1 base and J by 4 bases, leaving 10 bases between them. Germline V CDR1 and CDR2: SGHAT, FQNNGV. The CDR3 contains 14 residues. CDR3 sequence (DNA): TGTGCCAGCAGCTTAGGACCACAGGGCTATGGCTACACCTTC. This codes for CASSLGPQGYGYTF.

The chain uses TRBV15 and TRBJ2-1, with a weak D call TRBD2 (6 bases). The germline V gene encodes CDR1 LNHNV and CDR2 YYDKDF (reference sequence). Trimming cost V 1 base and J 3 bases, with 7 bases left between them. The CDR3 totals 14 residues. The CDR3 nucleotides are TGTGCCACCAGCAGAGCGGGACTCTACAATGAGCAGTTCTTC. It encodes CATSRAGLYNEQFF.

This chain uses TRBV7-3 with TRBJ1-2; tentative D call: TRBD1 (5 bases). Germline-derived CDR1 and CDR2 are SGHTA and FQGTGA. CDR3 length: 11 residues. V shed 4 bases and J shed 8 bases, with 8 bases lying between them. As DNA, the CDR3 is TGTGCCAGCAGCTCGGGGGAAGGCTACACCTTC. This encodes CASSSGEGYTF. Based on the CDR3 plus reference TRBV7-3 and TRBJ1-2, the full variable domain is GAGVSQTPSNKVTEKGKYVELRCDPISGHTALYWYRQSLGQGPEFLIYFQGTGAADDSGLPNDRFFAVRPEGSVSTLKIQRTERGDSAVYLCASSSGEGYTFGSGTRLTVV.

This clone was observed a handful of times. The CDR3 coding sequence is TGTGCCAGCAGCCAAGTGGTAACGGGCAATGAGCAGTTCTTC. The encoded protein is CASSQVVTGNEQFF. The chain recombines TRBV14 with TRBJ2-1; no definite D call. The CDR3 sequence is 14 residues long. The V and J ends lost 1 base and 6 bases respectively, with 10 bases between them. Germline lookup yields CDR1 SGHDN and CDR2 FVKESK.

CDR3 nucleotides: TGTGCCAGCAGCCGTGGACAGGGTTGGCCCGGGGAGCTGTTTTTT. It specifies CASSRGQGWPGELFF. The rearrangement links TRBV11-3 to TRBJ2-2; 8 bases align to TRBD1. The J segment lost 6 bases and the V segment lost 5 bases, leaving 8 bases of the junction unmatched. Germline CDR1 and CDR2: SGHNT and YENEEA. The CDR3 runs 15 residues.

This clone was observed a handful of times. V usage is TRBV7-2 and J usage is TRBJ2-3; D perhaps matches TRBD1 (5 bases). There are 15 residues in the CDR3. From germline, CDR1 is SGHTA and CDR2 FQGNSA. V gave up 7 bases and J gave up 1 base, with 15 bases separating them. As DNA, the CDR3 is TGTGCCAGCAATCCCGGGCAGGGCCGCACAGATACGCAGTATTTT. Translating gives CASNPGQGRTDTQYF.

The genes are TRBV4-3 and TRBJ1-5, with TRBD1 matching 7 bases. The CDR3 is made up of 17 amino acids. The V gene's germline CDR1 is LGHNA and CDR2 YSLEER. Germline trimming cut 1 base from V and 6 bases from J; bases unmatched to any gene: 12. This chain's CDR3 is CASSQAYRGGMVQPQHF. The CDR3 DNA follows: TGCGCCAGCAGCCAAGCTTACAGGGGAGGCATGGTTCAGCCCCAGCATTTT.

This sequence joins TRBV11-3 and TRBJ2-2; 9 bases agree with TRBD1. V shed 5 bases and J 1 base; nucleotides not matched to a gene: 2. CDR1 is SGHNT, CDR2 YENEEA, per germline. CDR3 length equals 15 residues. CDR3 protein: CASSMDRGNTGELFF. The CDR3 DNA reads TGTGCCAGCAGCATGGACAGGGGGAACACCGGGGAGCTGTTTTTT. Combining the CDR3 with reference TRBV11-3 and TRBJ2-2 gives the whole variable domain EAGVVQSPRYKIIEKKQPVAFWCNPISGHNTLYWYLQNLGQGPELLIRYENEEAVDDSQLPKDRFSAERLKGVDSTLKIQPAELGDSAVYLCASSMDRGNTGELFFGEGSRLTVL.

The chain is built from TRBV5-1 and TRBJ1-2; 9 positions agree with TRBD1. Germline CDR1 reads SGHRS; CDR2 reads YFSETQ. Losses at the gene ends were 3 bases for V and 4 bases for J; bases not matched to a gene: 4. CDR3 length equals 14 residues. DNA for the CDR3: TGCGCCAGCAGCTGGGGACAGGGTCCCTATGGCTACACCTTC. Protein product: CASSWGQGPYGYTF.

Concerning this clone itself: At one end, the junction sequence differs from germline, possibly due to a read error. V gene TRBV7-7 combines with J gene TRBJ2-3, with TRBD2 matching 12 bases. CDR1 and CDR2 (germline): SSHAT, FNYEAQ (reference sequence). This CDR3 spans 15 amino acids. The CDR3 reads CASSLGLAGTDTQYF. CDR3 DNA sequence: TGTGCTAGCAGCTTAGGACTAGCGGGGACAGATACGCAGTATTTT.

The chain links TRBV5-4 to TRBJ1-1; D gene unclear. The length of the CDR3 is 13 residues. Trimming stripped 4 bases from V and 4 bases from J, with 11 bases between. Germline V CDR1 and CDR2: SGHNT, YYREEE (reference sequence). CDR3 sequence: CASSQPSGTEAFF. CDR3 nucleotides: TGTGCCAGCAGCCAGCCCTCAGGCACTGAAGCTTTCTTT.

This chain connects TRBV2 to TRBJ1-2; D is perhaps TRBD1 (5 bases). Trimming took off 5 bases at V and 5 bases at J, with 15 bases between the two ends. The CDR3 is 14 residues long. The V gene's germline CDR1 is SNHLY and CDR2 FYNNEI. The CDR3 bases are TGTGCCAGCAGTAAGACAGAAGGCGGATATGGCTACACCTTC. It yields the protein CASSKTEGGYGYTF.

The chain is built from TRBV10-3 and TRBJ1-4; possible D gene TRBD1, 5 bases. The germline CDR1 and CDR2 sequences are ENHRY and SYGVKD. Trimming pared 0 bases from V and 2 bases from J, leaving 7 bases between. This CDR3 is built from 15 residues. CDR3 sequence reads: CAISESGGTNEKLFF. In nucleotides, the CDR3 is TGTGCCATCAGTGAGTCGGGGGGGACTAATGAAAAACTGTTTTTT.

This chain connects TRBV28 to TRBJ2-2, with a possible D match to TRBD1 (6 bases). The V end lost 7 bases, the J end lost 6 bases, and 12 bases lay between the germline ends. The length of the CDR3 is 13 residues. Germline V gives CDR1 MDHEN, CDR2 SYDVKM. DNA of the CDR3: TGTGCCAGCATCTCTACAGGGTCCGGGGAGCTGTTTTTT. Amino acids: CASISTGSGELFF.

The rearrangement joins TRBV21-1 to TRBJ1-5. TRBV21-1 is a known pseudogene. This CDR3 region has 12 residues. CDR3 DNA sequence: TGTGCCATTAGGGGAGGGGGGGAGCCCCAGCATTTT. Translation gives CAIRGGGEPQHF.

V is TRBV7-9 and J is TRBJ2-7; 10 bases map to TRBD1. J gave up 1 base and V 5 bases, and 5 bases lay outside the gene matches. The CDR3 is 15 residues long. Germline values: CDR1 SEHNR, CDR2 FQNEAQ (reference sequence). As DNA, the CDR3 is TGTGCCAGCAGCCCGGGACAGGGGAAGTCCTACGAGCAGTACTTC. It specifies CASSPGQGKSYEQYF.

The chain links TRBV27 to TRBJ2-1, with TRBD1 matching 8 bases. CDR1 is MNHEY and CDR2 is SMNVEV in the germline V gene (reference sequence). This CDR3 is built from 12 residues. The V segment lost 5 bases and the J segment 15 bases; nucleotides outside the gene matches: 9. The CDR3 region is CASSPRTGLVFF. CDR3 DNA: TGTGCCAGCAGTCCAAGGACAGGGTTGGTGTTCTTC.

The gene calls are TRBV4-2 and TRBJ2-3, with 15 bases aligning to TRBD2. The CDR3 contains 20 residues. The V segment lost 4 bases and the J segment 0 bases; nucleotides outside the gene matches: 11. The V gene's germline CDR1 is LGHNA and CDR2 YNFKEQ. The CDR3 DNA reads as TGTGCCAGCAGCCTAGCGGTCGGGACTAGCGGGGGGATTAGCACAGATACGCAGTATTTT. It specifies CASSLAVGTSGGISTDTQYF.

The V gene is TRBV6-5, the J gene TRBJ2-5; 7 bases fit TRBD1. Germline V gene data show CDR1 as MNHEY and CDR2 as SVGAGI. V trimming: 5 bases; J trimming: 0 bases; junction bases outside the gene matches: 3. The CDR3 contains 14 residues. The chain's CDR3 is CASSRQGNQETQYF. Here the CDR3 DNA reads TGTGCCAGCAGTAGACAGGGAAACCAAGAGACCCAGTACTTC.

The chain has TRBV5-1 and TRBJ2-3; D perhaps matches TRBD1 (6 bases). CDR1 SGHRS and CDR2 YFSETQ come from the germline V gene. The CDR3 is 14 residues long. V lost 7 bases and J 2 bases, leaving 14 bases between the germline ends. The CDR3 DNA is TGCGCCAGCCGGGCGTGGGACAACACAGATACGCAGTATTTT. This encodes CASRAWDNTDTQYF.

The V call is TRBV9, the J call TRBJ2-5; possibly TRBD1 for D (6 bases). The CDR3 is made up of 17 amino acids. Germline CDR1 SGDLS, CDR2 YYNGEE. Trimming removed 3 bases at V and 1 base at J, with 19 bases between. CDR3 sequence (DNA): TGTGCCAGCAGCGGGGGGCACTGGGAAGGTCGCCAAGAGACCCAGTACTTC. This codes for CASSGGHWEGRQETQYF.

This chain joins TRBV3-1 (or the pseudogene TRBV3-2) and TRBJ2-7; TRBD1 agrees at 10 bases. CDR1 is LGHDT and CDR2 is YNNKEL in the germline V gene (reference sequence). This CDR3 comprises 17 residues. Trimming at V came to 4 bases and at J to 7 bases, leaving 16 bases not matched to a gene. The DNA for the CDR3 is TGTGCCAGCAGCCCACGCCGACCGGGACAGGGGTCGTATGAGCAGTACTTC. Translation gives CASSPRRPGQGSYEQYF.

The V gene is TRBV11-3, the J gene TRBJ1-6; maybe TRBD1 (5 bases). Germline CDR1 and CDR2: SGHNT and YENEEA. V lost 5 bases to trimming and J lost 9 bases, with 17 bases between them. The CDR3 is 15 residues long. The chain's CDR3 is CASSPGGAWASPLHF. CDR3 DNA: TGTGCCAGCAGCCCAGGAGGGGCCTGGGCTTCACCCCTCCACTTT.

This sequence joins TRBV28 and TRBJ1-4; D remains ambiguous. The CDR3 length is 15 residues. The V gene lost 5 bases and the J gene lost 2 bases, with 12 bases spanning the gap. Looked up from germline, CDR1 is MDHEN and CDR2 is SYDVKM. The DNA of the CDR3 is TGTGCCAGCAGTCGCTATGGGGAGACTAATGAAAAACTGTTTTTT. This translates into CASSRYGETNEKLFF.